This T cell receptor beta chain emerged from a study of blood T cell repertoires in COVID-19. Profiling relied on immunoSEQ multiplex PCR, and the TCRdb table lists in-frame clones only, not all of them. The repertoire holds roughly 410,000 clones, around 87% seen once, with over 2% in the top ten. The germline gives CDR1 SGHRS, CDR2 YFSETQ. The CDR3 spans 16 residues. V was shortened by 5 bases and J by 5 bases, with 19 bases between the two germline ends. The source material was peripheral blood. The source of this sequence is a woman aged 60-75 years with COVID-19, enrolled during active disease. The chain joins TRBV5-1 to TRBJ2-2; D remains ambiguous. CDR3: CASRWSPVEETGELFF. CDR3 nucleotides: TGCGCCAGCAGATGGAGCCCCGTCGAAGAGACCGGGGAGCTGTTTTTT.